The 22 T cell receptor beta chains given below trace back to one sample, sequenced in a study of blood T cells in healthy people across ages. Next came a second PCR, run for about 6 to 11 cycles, which used a sample-barcoded 5' primer along with a J-beta primer mix. TCRdb re-called the 5' RACE reads with MiXCR, one entry per CDR3 protein. Among 850,000 to 1,000,000 distinct CDR3 sequences, roughly 47% were seen once, and the ten largest hold 20% to 25%. Sequenced material: blood. These receptors all stem from an older woman in good health.

J is TRBJ2-5 and V is TRBV6-6, with D possibly being TRBD1 (5 bases). CDR3 length equals 14 residues. The germline V gene has CDR1 MNHNY and CDR2 SVGAGI (reference sequence). Trimming left V 6 bases short and J 1 base short, with 12 bases between. In DNA, the CDR3 is TGTGCCAGCAGCCGCGCGACAGTCCAAGAGACCCAGTACTTC. Translation: CASSRATVQETQYF.

This chain uses TRBV7-2 with TRBJ1-5; D call uncertain. V shed 5 bases and J shed 0 bases, with 8 bases lying between them. Germline lookup yields CDR1 SGHTA and CDR2 FQGNSA. CDR3 size: 14 residues. CDR3 in amino acids: CASSPFYSNQPQHF. The CDR3 nucleotides are TGTGCCAGCAGCCCGTTTTATAGCAATCAGCCCCAGCATTTT. Variable domain in full (rest from reference TRBV7-2 and TRBJ1-5): GAGVSQSPSNKVTEKGKDVELRCDPISGHTALYWYRQSLGQGLEFLIYFQGNSAPDKSGLPSDRFSAERTGGSVSTLTIQRTQQEDSAVYLCASSPFYSNQPQHFGDGTRLSIL.

The chain has TRBV29-1 and TRBJ2-1; 10 positions agree with TRBD2. Germline CDR1 and CDR2: SQVTM and ANQGSEA. The CDR3 runs 14 residues. V lost 7 bases to trimming and J lost 8 bases; unmatched junction nucleotides: 11. The CDR3 sequence: CSAPIAGGAHEQFF. In nucleotides, the CDR3 is TGCAGCGCCCCCATAGCGGGAGGTGCCCATGAGCAGTTCTTC.

The V gene is TRBV7-2, the J gene TRBJ2-1, with 8 bases aligning to TRBD1. Germline V gene sequence: CDR1 SGHTA, CDR2 FQGNSA. This CDR3 spans 16 amino acids. V gave up 5 bases and J gave up 4 bases; unmatched junction bases: 10. In DNA, the CDR3 is TGTGCCAGCAGCCCTCCGGACAGGGCAAGATACAATGAGCAGTTCTTC. Its protein product is CASSPPDRARYNEQFF. The variable domain in full, completed from reference TRBV7-2 and TRBJ2-1, reads GAGVSQSPSNKVTEKGKDVELRCDPISGHTALYWYRQSLGQGLEFLIYFQGNSAPDKSGLPSDRFSAERTGGSVSTLTIQRTQQEDSAVYLCASSPPDRARYNEQFFGPGTRLTVL.

The V call is TRBV27, the J call TRBJ2-7, with TRBD2 matching over 9 bases. This CDR3 is 16 amino acids long. CDR1 and CDR2 from the germline V gene are MNHEY and SMNVEV (reference sequence). After removal of 1 base from V and 3 bases from J, the junction contained 7 bases not matched to a gene. The chain's CDR3 is CASSLYSGRSLYEQYF. The CDR3 DNA follows: TGTGCCAGCAGTTTATATAGCGGGAGATCCCTCTACGAGCAGTACTTC.

This clonotype was counted only a few times. The genes are TRBV29-1 and TRBJ2-4, with 8 bases lining up with TRBD2. The CDR3 is 12 amino acids. The V gene end was trimmed by 7 bases and the J gene end by 6 bases; junction bases not matched to a gene: 5. Germline assignment: CDR1 SQVTM and CDR2 ANQGSEA. The CDR3 nucleotides read TGCAGCGGCGGGGGGTTGGGAAACATTCAGTACTTC. Protein sequence: CSGGGLGNIQYF.

The chain employs TRBV5-8 and TRBJ1-4; D unresolved. CDR3 size: 16 residues. CDR1 SGHTS and CDR2 YDEGEE come from the germline V gene. V lost 3 bases to trimming and J lost 0 bases, with 12 bases between them. In nucleotides, the CDR3 is TGTGCCAGCAGCTCGAAGCCAGCTGCAACTAATGAAAAACTGTTTTTT. Translation: CASSSKPAATNEKLFF. Together with reference TRBV5-8 and TRBJ1-4, the CDR3 gives the full variable domain: EAGVTQSPTHLIKTRGQQATLRCSPISGHTSVYWYQQALGLGLQFLLWYDEGEERNRGNFPPRFSGRQFPNYSSELNVNALELEDSALYLCASSSKPAATNEKLFFGSGTQLSVL.

J is TRBJ2-3 and V is TRBV12-3 or TRBV12-4, with D uncertain. This CDR3 comprises 14 residues. The V end was cut by 3 bases, the J end by 2 bases, with 9 bases between. CDR3 region: CASSFGLDTDTQYF. CDR3 sequence (DNA): TGTGCCAGCAGTTTCGGCCTAGACACAGATACGCAGTATTTT.

This clonotype showed up just once. The chain uses TRBV4-1 and TRBJ2-7, with D possibly being TRBD2 (6 bases). Looked up from germline, CDR1 is MGHRA and CDR2 is YSYEKL. The CDR3 has 16 amino acids. V was trimmed by 4 bases and J by 4 bases, leaving 20 bases between them. CDR3 DNA sequence: TGCGCCAGCAGCCGCACCGGGACTTACAACGGTTACGAGCAGTACTTC. Its translation: CASSRTGTYNGYEQYF.

The rearrangement links TRBV14 to TRBJ2-3; D may be TRBD1 or TRBD2 (5 bases each). In germline, CDR1 is SGHDN, CDR2 FVKESK. The ends were cut back, 4 bases at V and 4 bases at J, with 18 bases in the middle. CDR3 length: 16 residues. CDR3 sequence reads: CASSLGTNLRSDTQYF. CDR3 in DNA: TGTGCCAGCAGCCTTGGGACCAATTTGCGCTCAGATACGCAGTATTTT.

The chain employs TRBV20-1 and TRBJ1-6; unclear D gene. This CDR3 is built from 16 residues. V was trimmed by 6 bases and J by 5 bases, leaving 20 bases between them. Germline V gives CDR1 DFQATT, CDR2 SNEGSKA (reference sequence). The CDR3 spells CSARRFRDLDNSPLHF. CDR3 sequence (DNA): TGCAGTGCCCGTCGGTTTAGGGATCTCGATAATTCACCCCTCCACTTT.

The chain is built from TRBV4-3 and TRBJ1-4, with TRBD1 as a possible D gene (6 bases). Germline CDR1 is LGHNA and CDR2 is YSLEER. V was shortened by 0 bases and J by 6 bases, with 14 bases between the two germline ends. CDR3 length: 16 residues. The CDR3 reads CASSQDAGGADEKLFF. CDR3 sequence (DNA): TGCGCCAGCAGCCAAGATGCGGGGGGGGCGGATGAAAAACTGTTTTTT.

The V call is TRBV6-6, the J call TRBJ2-5; the D gene could be TRBD1 or TRBD2 (6 bases each). V was cut by 7 bases and J by 5 bases, with 26 bases left in between. Looked up from germline, CDR1 is MNHNY and CDR2 is SVGAGI (reference sequence). The CDR3 has 17 residues. The CDR3 sequence is CASTSTSKPGAGETQYF. In DNA, the CDR3 is TGTGCCAGCACCTCTACTAGCAAGCCGGGGGCCGGGGAGACCCAGTACTTC.

This chain connects TRBV6-6 to TRBJ1-4, with D possibly matching TRBD1 (5 bases). The germline V gene encodes CDR1 MNHNY and CDR2 SVGAGI (reference sequence). Trimming pared 2 bases from V and 5 bases from J, leaving 9 bases between. This CDR3 contains 14 residues. The CDR3 nucleotides read TGTGCCAGCAGTTACGGGGGACCAAATGAAAAACTGTTTTTT. Translating gives CASSYGGPNEKLFF.

This clonotype was recorded many times. The chain carries TRBV12-3 or TRBV12-4 and TRBJ2-3, with D tentatively TRBD2 (5 bases). V shed 8 bases and J shed 1 base, with 13 bases lying between them. This CDR3 has 14 residues. CDR3 sequence (DNA): TGTGCCAGCGGACTGAGCGGACGCACAGATACGCAGTATTTT. This encodes CASGLSGRTDTQYF.

V is TRBV6-2 or TRBV6-3 and J is TRBJ1-3, with TRBD1 matching over 9 bases. Germline assignment: CDR1 MNHEY and CDR2 SVGEGT. This CDR3 spans 15 amino acids. The V gene end was trimmed by 9 bases and the J gene end by 3 bases; junction bases not matched to a gene: 9. CDR3 region: CASSSQGAFGNTIYF. CDR3 sequence (DNA): TGTGCCAGTTCATCACAGGGGGCTTTTGGAAACACCATATATTTT.

This clonotype has at least ten counts. This chain uses TRBV7-2 with TRBJ2-7; D perhaps matches TRBD1 (5 bases). The germline V and J ends were trimmed by 0 bases and 3 bases, with 9 bases remaining between them. In germline, CDR1 is SGHTA, CDR2 FQGNSA. The CDR3 is 14 amino acids. The CDR3 DNA reads TGTGCCAGCAGCTTAGCGGGGCTAGTCTACGAGCAGTACTTC. Protein product: CASSLAGLVYEQYF.

This clonotype turned up a few times. This rearrangement joins TRBV27 to TRBJ2-3; D is uncertain. V lost 7 bases to trimming and J lost 7 bases, with 18 bases between them. The CDR3 has 14 residues. Germline values: CDR1 MNHEY, CDR2 SMNVEV (reference sequence). The DNA for the CDR3 is TGTGCCAGCACCTTGGGTGCCTTTTCGCATACGCAGTATTTT. Its protein product is CASTLGAFSHTQYF.

This clonotype has just a few counts. The V gene is TRBV5-1, the J gene TRBJ2-5; D not certain. From germline, CDR1 is SGHRS and CDR2 YFSETQ. Trimming left V 2 bases short and J 3 bases short, with 11 bases between. CDR3 size: 14 residues. The CDR3: CASSLDPGEETQYF. CDR3 DNA sequence: TGCGCCAGCAGCTTAGACCCTGGGGAAGAGACCCAGTACTTC.

This chain uses TRBV29-1 with TRBJ2-1, with D tentatively TRBD1 (6 bases). The V end was cut by 4 bases, the J end by 7 bases, with 8 bases between. The CDR3 length is 11 residues. Germline V gives CDR1 SQVTM, CDR2 ANQGSEA. Written as DNA, the CDR3 is TGCAGCGTTGGGCAGGGGAATGAGCAGTTCTTC. This sequence encodes CSVGQGNEQFF.

This clonotype was seen more than once but under ten times. The CDR3 DNA sequence: TGTGCCATCAGGGGGTCGGGACAAAATTCTCATGGCTACACCTTC. Encoded protein: CAIRGSGQNSHGYTF. The V and J genes are TRBV10-3 and TRBJ1-2, with D tentatively TRBD1 (6 bases). CDR3 size: 15 residues. Germline values: CDR1 ENHRY, CDR2 SYGVKD. V lost 6 bases and J 6 bases, leaving 20 bases between the germline ends.

The rearrangement uses TRBV28 and TRBJ2-4; D is ambiguous. The CDR3 has 14 residues. Trimming left V 6 bases short and J 8 bases short, with 17 bases between. Germline CDR1 MDHEN, CDR2 SYDVKM. This chain's CDR3 is CASRPMRREDIQYF. Written as DNA, the CDR3 is TGTGCCAGCAGACCGATGAGGCGAGAAGACATTCAGTACTTC. Filled out from reference TRBV28 and TRBJ2-4, the complete variable domain reads DVKVTQSSRYLVKRTGEKVFLECVQDMDHENMFWYRQDPGLGLRLIYFSYDVKMKEKGDIPEGYSVSREKKERFSLILESASTNQTSMYLCASRPMRREDIQYFGAGTRLSVL.